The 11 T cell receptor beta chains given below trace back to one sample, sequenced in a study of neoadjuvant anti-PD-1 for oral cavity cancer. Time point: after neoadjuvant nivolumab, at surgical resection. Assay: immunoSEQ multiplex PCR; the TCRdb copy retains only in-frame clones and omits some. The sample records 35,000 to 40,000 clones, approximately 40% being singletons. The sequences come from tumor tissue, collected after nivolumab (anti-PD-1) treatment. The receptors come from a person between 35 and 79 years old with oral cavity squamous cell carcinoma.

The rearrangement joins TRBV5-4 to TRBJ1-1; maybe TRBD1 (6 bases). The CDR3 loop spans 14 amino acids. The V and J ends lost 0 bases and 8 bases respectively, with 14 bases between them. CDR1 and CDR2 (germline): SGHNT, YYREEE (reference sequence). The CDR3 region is CASSLEGGRGEAFF. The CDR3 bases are TGTGCCAGCAGCTTGGAGGGGGGCAGAGGGGAAGCTTTCTTT.

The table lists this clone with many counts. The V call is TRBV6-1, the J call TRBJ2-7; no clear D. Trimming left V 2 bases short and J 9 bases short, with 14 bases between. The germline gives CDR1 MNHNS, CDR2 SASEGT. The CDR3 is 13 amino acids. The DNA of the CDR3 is TGTGCCAGCAGTGAATTTGGGGTTCGAGGGCAGTACTTC. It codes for CASSEFGVRGQYF.

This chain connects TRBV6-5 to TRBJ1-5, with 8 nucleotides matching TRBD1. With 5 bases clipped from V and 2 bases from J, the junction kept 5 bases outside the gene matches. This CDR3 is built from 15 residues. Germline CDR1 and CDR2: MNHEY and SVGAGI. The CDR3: CASSVRGQGNQPQHF. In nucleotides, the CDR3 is TGTGCCAGCAGTGTCAGGGGGCAAGGCAATCAGCCCCAGCATTTT.

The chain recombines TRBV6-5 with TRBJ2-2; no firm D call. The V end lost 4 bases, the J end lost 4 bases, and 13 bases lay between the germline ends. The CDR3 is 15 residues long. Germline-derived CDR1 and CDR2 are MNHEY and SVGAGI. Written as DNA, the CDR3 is TGTGCCAGCAGTTTGAGCTGGGGTGGCACCGGGGAGCTGTTTTTT. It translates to CASSLSWGGTGELFF.

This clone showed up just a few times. DNA for the CDR3: TGTGCCAGCAGCGCGCAGGGACACCCCAACTATGGCTACACCTTC. Protein: CASSAQGHPNYGYTF. The rearrangement joins TRBV7-9 to TRBJ1-2; tentative D call: TRBD1 (6 bases). The CDR3 has 15 residues. Germline CDR1 reads SEHNR; CDR2 reads FQNEAQ (reference sequence). Trimming removed 5 bases at V and 2 bases at J, with 15 bases between.

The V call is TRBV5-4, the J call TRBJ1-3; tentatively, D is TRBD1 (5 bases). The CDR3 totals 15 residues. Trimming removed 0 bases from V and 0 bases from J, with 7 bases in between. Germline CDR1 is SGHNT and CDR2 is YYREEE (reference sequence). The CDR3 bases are TGTGCCAGCAGCTTGGGGGGGACCTCTGGAAACACCATATATTTT. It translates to CASSLGGTSGNTIYF.

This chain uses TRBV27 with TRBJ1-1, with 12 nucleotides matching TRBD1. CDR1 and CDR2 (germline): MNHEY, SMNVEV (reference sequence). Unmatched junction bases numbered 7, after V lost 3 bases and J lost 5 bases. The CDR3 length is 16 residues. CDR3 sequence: CASSLGQGARVTEAFF. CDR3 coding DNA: TGTGCCAGCAGTTTGGGACAGGGGGCGAGAGTAACTGAAGCTTTCTTT.

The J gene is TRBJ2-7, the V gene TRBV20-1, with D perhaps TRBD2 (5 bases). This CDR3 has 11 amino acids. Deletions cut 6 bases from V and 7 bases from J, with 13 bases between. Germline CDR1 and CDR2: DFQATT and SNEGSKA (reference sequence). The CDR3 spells CSAGVLGEQYF. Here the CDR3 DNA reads TGCAGTGCCGGGGTGTTGGGTGAGCAGTACTTC.

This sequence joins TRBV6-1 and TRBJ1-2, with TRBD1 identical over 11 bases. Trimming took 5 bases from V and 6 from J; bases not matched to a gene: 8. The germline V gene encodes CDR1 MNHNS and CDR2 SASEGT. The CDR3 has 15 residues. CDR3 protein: CASSSRDRGFDGYTF. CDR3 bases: TGTGCCAGCAGTTCCCGGGACAGGGGGTTTGATGGCTACACCTTC.

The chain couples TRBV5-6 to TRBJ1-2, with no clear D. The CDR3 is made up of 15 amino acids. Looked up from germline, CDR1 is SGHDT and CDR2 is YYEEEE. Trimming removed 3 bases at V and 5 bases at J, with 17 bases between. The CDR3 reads CASSSTLPGDYGYTF. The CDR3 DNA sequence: TGTGCCAGCAGCTCTACCCTACCCGGAGATTATGGCTACACCTTC.

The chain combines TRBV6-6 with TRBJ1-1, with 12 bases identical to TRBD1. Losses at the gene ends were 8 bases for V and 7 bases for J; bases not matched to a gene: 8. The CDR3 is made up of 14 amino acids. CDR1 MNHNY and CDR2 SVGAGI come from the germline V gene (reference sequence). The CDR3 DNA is TGTGCCAGCGATCGGGGACAGGGGGCAGGTGAAGCTTTCTTT. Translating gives CASDRGQGAGEAFF.